This T cell receptor beta chain was identified in a study of cytomegalovirus exposure and HLA in healthy donors. Study summary: The 130 or so validation repertoires used the same platform as the 550 to 700 first-cohort repertoires (as reported by a later analysis).

Looked up from germline, CDR1 is LGHNA and CDR2 is YNFKEQ. The CDR3 runs 15 residues. V lost 0 bases and J lost 6, with 12 bases in between. General study findings and limits: The study recorded over 150 TCR beta chains that were cytomegalovirus-associated. Confirmation was obtained in vitro that a few CMV-associated chains are specific for CMV antigens.

In the case of this clone: Its cognate antigen is unknown.

TCRdb's copy holds only in-frame clones and misses some; the assay was immunoSEQ multiplex PCR. The profile shows approximately 160,000 clones, roughly 80% of them singletons. This chain links TRBV4-2 with TRBJ2-4; possibly TRBD1 for D (6 bases). The receptor was isolated from a man in his thirties or forties in good health and CMV-seropositive. The sequenced material came from PBMCs. CDR3 bases: TGTGCCAGCAGCCAAGAGTGGGACACGGGAAACATTCAGTACTTC. Protein: CASSQEWDTGNIQYF.